Included here is one T cell receptor beta chain sequence, with context. The sample is drawn from a study of cytomegalovirus exposure and HLA in healthy donors. J gave up 4 bases and V 6 bases, and 11 bases lay outside the gene matches. Germline V lookup: CDR1 LNHDA, CDR2 SQIVND (reference sequence). The CDR3 is 16 amino acids. The PCR contained 60 Vbeta and 13 Jbeta primers. Generated by immunoSEQ multiplex PCR, the TCRdb table keeps only in-frame clones and is missing some. The table lists about 200,000 clones, roughly three quarters of them singletons. The genes are TRBV19 and TRBJ1-3; 8 nucleotides match TRBD1. Material: PBMCs. This sequence originates from a male donor in good health and CMV-seropositive. The chain's CDR3 is CASSLTGDASGNTIYF. The DNA of the CDR3 is TGTGCCAGTAGCCTGACAGGGGATGCATCGGGAAACACCATATATTTT.